The T cell receptor beta chain under discussion was sequenced for a study of TIL therapy for anti-PD-1-resistant metastatic lung cancer. Study details: Patients had a median age of around 54 years (range roughly 35-80). Whole-study findings and limits: The cohort had more treatment-naive, never-smoker and oncogene-addicted patients than typical.

This was the immunoSEQ v3 assay. Sequencing depth was 1.9 million or so read pairs for survey level, about 5-6.5 million for deep. The protocol was immunoSEQ multiplex PCR, while the TCRdb copy is restricted to in-frame clones and leaves out a portion. The data hold some 43,000 clones, with roughly 85% observed a single time. To note about this clone: The antigen remains undetermined.

Between the trimmed V and J ends, which lost 0 bases and 5 bases, there was a span of 19 bases. This CDR3 has 16 amino acids. Germline V lookup: CDR1 GTSNPN, CDR2 SVGIG (reference sequence). The time point denotes: pre-treatment sample, taken before nivolumab and TIL therapy. V and J are TRBV30 and TRBJ2-5, with D perhaps matching TRBD1 (6 bases). The receptor was isolated from a man between 65 and 85 years old with non-small cell lung cancer. The source was blood, collected at baseline. The CDR3 here is CAWSVPQASQGETQYF. CDR3 nucleotide sequence: TGTGCCTGGAGTGTACCCCAGGCCAGCCAGGGGGAGACCCAGTACTTC.